These 30 T cell receptor beta chains were sequenced from one sample in a study of regulatory T cells in long-lasting Graves disease. Through Arm-PCR of CDR3 regions and iRepertoire HTBI primers, TCR beta libraries were built. In TCRdb, the multiplex PCR reads were re-called with MiXCR into one record per CDR3 protein. The sample lists hundreds of thousands of distinct CDR3 sequences, about a sixth occurring once. Time point defined: newly diagnosed GD, antithyroid drugs for less than 3 months. From PBMCs, RNA was extracted and then used to make the TCR library. Another study also made use of these data, one on T cells in Graves' hyperthyroidism and ophthalmopathy.

The specimen comprised peripheral blood mononuclear cells (PBMCs), sampled at new diagnosis, from a patient treated with antithyroid drugs. These receptors were collected from a man aged 35 to 55 with Graves disease.

This clonotype was detected many times. V and J are TRBV6-2 or TRBV6-3 and TRBJ2-7; TRBD1 might be the D (5 bases). The germline V gene has CDR1 MNHEY and CDR2 SVGEGT. The V gene lost 1 base and the J gene lost 2 bases, with 9 bases spanning the gap. The CDR3 extends over 14 amino acids. DNA of the CDR3: TGTGCCAGCAGTTACTACCAGGGAACCTACGAGCAGTACTTC. This encodes CASSYYQGTYEQYF.

At least ten counts were recorded for this clonotype. The chain couples TRBV11-3 to TRBJ2-1, with 8 positions matching TRBD1. The CDR3 sequence is 14 residues long. V was pared by 5 bases and J by 9 bases, with 9 bases of the junction left unmatched. The V gene's germline CDR1 is SGHNT and CDR2 YENEEA. The DNA for the CDR3 is TGTGCCAGCAGCGGCCCGGACAGGGAAGTTGAGCAGTTCTTC. Translation: CASSGPDREVEQFF.

The chain combines TRBV9 with TRBJ1-4; TRBD1 might be the D (5 bases). The V and J ends lost 6 bases and 3 bases respectively, with 18 bases between them. The CDR3 has 16 residues. Germline V lookup: CDR1 SGDLS, CDR2 YYNGEE. The CDR3 sequence: CASTVGPGRANEKLFF. CDR3 coding DNA: TGTGCCAGCACCGTTGGTCCGGGACGGGCTAATGAAAAACTGTTTTTT.

This clonotype was recorded at least ten times. The rearrangement uses TRBV2 and TRBJ1-1; perhaps TRBD1 as D (5 bases). There are 15 residues in the CDR3. The germline gives CDR1 SNHLY, CDR2 FYNNEI. Between the trimmed V and J ends, which lost 5 bases and 1 base, there was a span of 14 bases. The CDR3 reads CASSPLKTANTEAFF. The CDR3 DNA is TGTGCCAGCAGTCCCCTTAAGACAGCGAACACTGAAGCTTTCTTT.

This clonotype has at least ten counts. The chain is built from TRBV30 and TRBJ1-2; D not resolved. The CDR3 length is 14 residues. The germline gives CDR1 GTSNPN, CDR2 SVGIG (reference sequence). The V and J ends lost 1 base and 2 bases respectively, with 11 bases between them. The CDR3 spells CAWSGGGVNYGYTF. The CDR3, as DNA: TGTGCCTGGAGTGGGGGTGGGGTAAACTATGGCTACACCTTC.

This clonotype was seen at least ten times. The V and J genes are TRBV7-9 and TRBJ2-2; D may be TRBD1 or TRBD2 (5 bases each). The germline V gene has CDR1 SEHNR and CDR2 FQNEAQ (reference sequence). The ends were cut back, 8 bases at V and 4 bases at J, with 20 bases in the middle. CDR3 length equals 16 residues. The chain's CDR3 is CASAYTPRGSTGELFF. The CDR3 DNA is TGTGCCAGCGCCTACACCCCGAGGGGATCCACCGGGGAGCTGTTTTTT. Supplemented by reference TRBV7-9 and TRBJ2-2, the full variable domain reads DTGVSQNPRHKITKRGQNVTFRCDPISEHNRLYWYRQTLGQGPEFLTYFQNEAQLEKSRLLSDRFSAERPKGSFSTLEIQRTEQGDSAMYLCASAYTPRGSTGELFFGEGSRLTVL.

This clonotype has ten or more counts. V usage is TRBV7-8 and J usage is TRBJ2-3; no firm D call. Germline CDR1 reads SGHVS; CDR2 reads FQNEAQ. With 5 bases removed from V and 5 bases from J, the gap between germline ends came to 8 bases. The CDR3 loop spans 12 amino acids. The CDR3 loop reads CASSPAQDTQYF. CDR3 DNA sequence: TGTGCCAGCAGCCCCGCACAAGATACGCAGTATTTT. Supplemented by reference TRBV7-8 and TRBJ2-3, the full variable domain reads GAGVSQSPRYKVAKRGQDVALRCDPISGHVSLFWYQQALGQGPEFLTYFQNEAQLDKSGLPSDRFFAERPEGSVSTLKIQRTQQEDSAVYLCASSPAQDTQYFGPGTRLTVL.

The chain combines TRBV9 with TRBJ1-3; TRBD1 is a possible D gene (6 bases). CDR3 length: 15 residues. V was shortened by 3 bases and J by 4 bases, with 14 bases between the two germline ends. The germline V gene has CDR1 SGDLS and CDR2 YYNGEE. The CDR3 sequence is CASSGGDNRGNTIYF. The CDR3 bases are TGTGCCAGCAGCGGAGGGGACAACCGCGGAAACACCATATATTTT. Based on the CDR3 plus reference TRBV9 and TRBJ1-3, the full variable domain is DSGVTQTPKHLITATGQRVTLRCSPRSGDLSVYWYQQSLDQGLQFLIQYYNGEERAKGNILERFSAQQFPDLHSELNLSSLELGDSALYFCASSGGDNRGNTIYFGEGSWLTVV.

This clonotype was observed many times. CDR3 DNA sequence: TGTGCCAGCAGTCAACAGGGGGCCAACACTGAAGCTTTCTTT. Protein: CASSQQGANTEAFF. This chain links TRBV2 with TRBJ1-1; 9 nucleotides agree with TRBD1. There are 14 residues in the CDR3. The germline CDR1 and CDR2 sequences are SNHLY and FYNNEI. Trimming took 5 bases from V and 2 from J; bases not matched to a gene: 3.

This clonotype was observed many times. The chain couples TRBV6-2 or TRBV6-3 to TRBJ2-1, with TRBD1 matching over 8 bases. Germline-derived CDR1 and CDR2 are MNHEY and SVGEGT. Trimming cost V 5 bases and J 5 bases; bases outside gene matches: 5. The CDR3 is 14 amino acids. CDR3: CASSEGQGHNEQFF. The CDR3 nucleotides read TGTGCCAGCAGTGAAGGACAGGGCCACAATGAGCAGTTCTTC.

This clonotype has just a few counts. The rearrangement uses TRBV4-2 and TRBJ1-5, with D possibly TRBD1 on 5 matching bases. The ends were cut back, 0 bases at V and 2 bases at J, with 11 bases in the middle. This CDR3 is built from 16 residues. Germline V gene sequence: CDR1 LGHNA, CDR2 YNFKEQ. The CDR3 loop is CASSQDGGGGNQPQHF. Here the CDR3 DNA reads TGTGCCAGCAGCCAAGACGGTGGGGGTGGCAATCAGCCCCAGCATTTT.

The sample holds many counts of this clonotype. The CDR3 spells CASSFYGGSSYEQYF. CDR3 bases: TGTGCCAGCAGTTTTTATGGCGGGAGCTCCTACGAGCAGTACTTC. The J gene is TRBJ2-7, the V gene TRBV28, with 7 bases fitting TRBD2. This CDR3 comprises 15 residues. CDR1 is MDHEN, CDR2 SYDVKM, per germline. Trimming at V came to 3 bases and at J to 0 bases, leaving 5 bases not matched to a gene.

A word on this clonotype: With a much larger clone just one base away, this may be a read error. The rearrangement uses TRBV29-1 and TRBJ1-1, with TRBD1 matching over 9 bases. The CDR3 runs 14 residues. CDR1 is SQVTM and CDR2 is ANQGSEA in the germline V gene. In DNA, the CDR3 is TGCAGCGTGGCATACAGGGGGCGCAACACTGAAGCTTCCTTT. Its translation: CSVAYRGRNTEASF.

This clonotype was recorded many times. This sequence joins TRBV6-1 and TRBJ1-1; 7 bases map to TRBD1. CDR3 length: 11 residues. Germline V gene sequence: CDR1 MNHNS, CDR2 SASEGT. V shed 11 bases and J 8 bases; nucleotides not matched to a gene: 8. CDR3 protein: CAGQQGREAFF. In nucleotides, the CDR3 is TGTGCCGGACAACAGGGGCGGGAAGCTTTCTTT.

A few counts support this clonotype. This chain connects TRBV28 to TRBJ1-5; 7 nucleotides align to TRBD1. The CDR3 loop spans 13 amino acids. Germline V gene sequence: CDR1 MDHEN, CDR2 SYDVKM. With V trimmed by 10 bases and J by 3 bases, 6 bases remained unmatched. CDR3 region: CAIKGQVNQPQHF. DNA for the CDR3: TGTGCCATCAAAGGACAGGTCAATCAGCCCCAGCATTTT. Together with reference TRBV28 and TRBJ1-5, the CDR3 gives the full variable domain: DVKVTQSSRYLVKRTGEKVFLECVQDMDHENMFWYRQDPGLGLRLIYFSYDVKMKEKGDIPEGYSVSREKKERFSLILESASTNQTSMYLCAIKGQVNQPQHFGDGTRLSIL.

This clonotype was recorded a few times. This chain connects TRBV4-1 to TRBJ1-1; 9 bases align to TRBD1. The length of the CDR3 is 16 residues. The germline V gene encodes CDR1 MGHRA and CDR2 YSYEKL. V lost 0 bases and J lost 3; bases outside the gene matches: 5. The CDR3 spells CASSQEHGTGYTEAFF. In DNA, the CDR3 is TGCGCCAGCAGCCAAGAACACGGGACAGGGTACACTGAAGCTTTCTTT.

The CDR3 bases are TGTGCCAGCAGAGACCTGTTTGGAGGGCCTTTGGAAAAACTGTTTTTT. Translated: CASRDLFGGPLEKLFF. The chain couples TRBV6-1 to TRBJ1-4; D gene uncertain. The CDR3 runs to 16 residues. Trimming removed 6 bases from V and 8 bases from J, with 22 bases in between. Looked up from germline, CDR1 is MNHNS and CDR2 is SASEGT.

This chain connects TRBV20-1 to TRBJ2-1; D not certain. CDR1 and CDR2 (germline): DFQATT, SNEGSKA (reference sequence). The CDR3 covers 16 residues. Trimming took 0 bases from V and 0 from J, leaving 12 bases between them. CDR3 protein: CSARDHLRYSYNEQFF. The CDR3 bases are TGCAGTGCTAGAGACCACCTCAGGTACTCCTACAATGAGCAGTTCTTC.

This clonotype was detected many times. This chain joins TRBV11-1 and TRBJ2-7, with D perhaps assigned TRBD1 or TRBD2 (5 bases each). With 0 bases removed from V and 3 bases from J, the gap between germline ends came to 15 bases. Germline CDR1 and CDR2: SGHAT and FQDESV (reference sequence). This CDR3 spans 16 amino acids. This chain's CDR3 is CASSLARGRDVYEQYF. The CDR3 DNA sequence: TGTGCCAGCAGCTTAGCCCGGGGCAGGGACGTCTACGAGCAGTACTTC.

Many counts were recorded for this clonotype. The V call is TRBV28, the J call TRBJ2-4; D might be TRBD2 (5 bases). The V end was cut by 5 bases, the J end by 6 bases, with 20 bases between. CDR3 length: 16 amino acids. Germline lookup yields CDR1 MDHEN and CDR2 SYDVKM. CDR3 sequence: CASSDRGLLKGNIQYF. CDR3 bases: TGTGCCAGCAGTGACCGCGGACTCCTCAAAGGAAACATTCAGTACTTC.

In its sample, this clonotype was seen a few times. This may be a read error, as it is one base from a much larger clone. The chain couples TRBV2 to TRBJ2-1, with 8 bases that match TRBD2. The DNA end lines up better with TRBJ2-5; the J call may be wrong. Germline CDR1 is SNHLY and CDR2 is FYNNEI. The CDR3 consists of 13 residues. CDR3: CAGSRGGMETQYF. In DNA form, the CDR3 reads TGTGCCGGCTCTCGCGGGGGGATGGAGACCCAGTACTTC.

Many counts were recorded for this clonotype. This rearrangement joins TRBV18 to TRBJ1-2; D may be TRBD1 (5 bases). Germline values: CDR1 KGHSH, CDR2 LQKENI. The CDR3 loop spans 12 amino acids. Trimming removed 3 bases at V and 10 bases at J, with 12 bases between. The CDR3: CASSPSDSLYTF. The CDR3 DNA is TGTGCCAGCTCACCGAGCGACAGCCTCTACACCTTC.

Concerning this clonotype: An end of the junction differs from the germline gene, which may be a read error. The rearrangement uses TRBV27 and TRBJ2-1, with D unclear. The germline V gene encodes CDR1 MNHEY and CDR2 SMNVEV (reference sequence). The length of the CDR3 is 16 residues. CDR3 bases: TGTGCCAGCAGTTTAGCATACGTGCTGGGGTACAATAAGCAGTTCTTC. Protein sequence: CASSLAYVLGYNKQFF.

This clonotype was seen a handful of times. The chain uses TRBV5-8 and TRBJ1-1; 9 bases match TRBD1. The CDR3 totals 16 residues. CDR1 and CDR2 from the germline V gene are SGHTS and YDEGEE. V was pared by 0 bases and J by 4 bases, with 7 bases of the junction left unmatched. For the CDR3, the DNA is TGTGCCAGCAGCTTGGGGGACAGGGCAAAGGGCACTGAAGCTTTCTTT. It yields the protein CASSLGDRAKGTEAFF.

The V gene is TRBV7-9, the J gene TRBJ2-2, with a possible D match to TRBD1 (6 bases). CDR3 length: 15 amino acids. In germline, CDR1 is SEHNR, CDR2 FQNEAQ (reference sequence). V was shortened by 1 base and J by 3 bases, with 9 bases between the two germline ends. This CDR3 reads CASSLDPGDTGELFF. In DNA, the CDR3 is TGTGCCAGCAGCTTAGATCCAGGGGACACCGGGGAGCTGTTTTTT. Using reference TRBV7-9 and TRBJ2-2 for the parts outside the CDR3, the full variable domain is DTGVSQNPRHKITKRGQNVTFRCDPISEHNRLYWYRQTLGQGPEFLTYFQNEAQLEKSRLLSDRFSAERPKGSFSTLEIQRTEQGDSAMYLCASSLDPGDTGELFFGEGSRLTVL.

This clonotype was observed at least ten times. The V gene is TRBV7-8, the J gene TRBJ2-2, with 8 bases aligning to TRBD1. The junction had 3 bases not matched to a gene; V was cut back by 5 bases and J by 1 base. Germline values: CDR1 SGHVS, CDR2 FQNEAQ. CDR3 length: 15 amino acids. Here the CDR3 DNA reads TGTGCCAGCAGCGAGGGACAGGTGAACACCGGGGAGCTGTTTTTT. The encoded protein is CASSEGQVNTGELFF.

Many counts were recorded for this clonotype. This chain uses TRBV2 with TRBJ1-5; D remains ambiguous. The CDR3 sequence is 14 residues long. Trimming left V 0 bases short and J 11 bases short, with 14 bases between. Germline CDR1 and CDR2: SNHLY and FYNNEI. As DNA, the CDR3 is TGTGCCAGCAGTGAAGCCAGTCGGAGAGGCGCCCAGCATTTT. The encoded protein is CASSEASRRGAQHF.

This clonotype has ten or more counts. The rearrangement joins TRBV2 to TRBJ2-3; D gene uncertain. The CDR3 runs to 11 residues. V was cut by 9 bases and J by 7 bases, with 11 bases left in between. The germline V gene has CDR1 SNHLY and CDR2 FYNNEI. The CDR3 DNA is TGTGCCAGTGGAGCAAAAAATACGCAGTATTTT. This codes for CASGAKNTQYF.

This clonotype was counted at least ten times. The CDR3 coding sequence is TGTGCCAGCAGTTACTTCGCCCTGGCAGGGGGACAAGAGACCCAGTACTTC. Translation: CASSYFALAGGQETQYF. The chain carries TRBV6-2 or TRBV6-3 and TRBJ2-5; 7 nucleotides agree with TRBD1. After removal of 1 base from V and 2 bases from J, the junction contained 10 bases not matched to a gene. The germline gives CDR1 MNHEY, CDR2 SVGEGT. This CDR3 has 17 amino acids.

This clonotype occurred many times. The chain uses TRBV28 and TRBJ2-3; the D is unclear. CDR1 is MDHEN, CDR2 SYDVKM, per germline. Trimming stripped 1 base from V and 6 bases from J, with 5 bases between. This CDR3 contains 12 residues. In DNA form, the CDR3 reads TGTGCCAGCAGTTTATACCCCGATACGCAGTATTTT. It specifies CASSLYPDTQYF.